These T cell receptor beta chains were read from a single sample in a study of identical twins. TCRdb independently ran MiXCR on the 5' RACE reads; one entry per CDR3 protein. There are about 200,000 distinct CDR3 sequences in the sample; 6% to 9% occur only once, and 1.9% lies in the top ten. These same data were also listed under a study on yellow fever vaccine responses in identical twins.

Sequenced sample: memory (CD45RO+) T cells sorted from blood. The origin of the receptors is a woman in her late teens or twenties in good health. Both conserved end residues are part of each CDR3.

>TRBJ2-7|TRBV29-1
CSIVGQGLSYEQYF
>TRBJ2-3|TRBV28
CASKTEAGVSPDTQYF
>TRBJ2-7|TRBV7-2
CASSPGTGYSYEQYF
>TRBJ2-5|TRBV6-1
CASSARQGRETQYF
>TRBJ2-7|TRBV20-1
CSAFPVALGSYEQYF
>TRBJ2-1|TRBV7-2
CASSFKGLAGGSSSYNEQFF
>TRBJ2-1|TRBV20-1
CSASHADPGLAGFNEQFF
>TRBJ2-3|TRBV19
CASFADGTDTQYF
>TRBJ2-5|TRBV7-6
CASSLVPPSRYQETQYF
>TRBJ1-5|TRBV20-1
CSAWGTDDHYSNQPQHF
>TRBJ2-3|TRBV29-1
CSVAPAGKGGRQYF
>TRBJ1-3|TRBV5-1
CASSPTTGNSGNTIYF
>TRBJ2-6|TRBV12-3/TRBV12-4
CASIDPPSGANVLTF
>TRBJ2-3|TRBV7-8
CASSLEARGRSRHTQYF
>TRBJ2-7|TRBV28
CASSPGNTYEQYF
>TRBJ2-7|TRBV29-1
CSVIRDSSYEQYF
>TRBJ2-1|TRBV12-3/TRBV12-4
CASSLGPSYNEQFF
>TRBJ1-2|TRBV5-6
CASSLEGPRGYTF
>TRBJ2-2|TRBV3-1
CASSQEGGGELFF
>TRBJ1-5|TRBV4-2
CASSQESQGNQPQHF
>TRBJ1-4|TRBV5-1
CASTPGPLGEKLFF
>TRBJ2-3|TRBV5-1
CASSSTPTDTQYF
>TRBJ2-5|TRBV7-9
CASSFSAHGTQYF
>TRBJ2-1|TRBV2
CASSEGLAQAGEQFF
>TRBJ2-3|TRBV5-1
CASSSGDTDTQYF
>TRBJ2-2|TRBV20-1
CSARAGGVRELFF
>TRBJ2-3|TRBV14
CASSQERRSTDTQYF
>TRBJ2-7|TRBV2
CASRSGTVIEQYF
>TRBJ2-1|TRBV6-1
CASSPMGLILVDEQFF
>TRBJ2-5|TRBV15
CATSRGLAGDLETQYF
>TRBJ1-2|TRBV6-2/TRBV6-3
CASSYASQGRGYTF
>TRBJ2-7|TRBV27
CASSLSWGVIYEQYF
>TRBJ1-2|TRBV28
CASSSGTGGDYGYTF
>TRBJ2-5|TRBV7-2
CASSYGLVQETQYF
>TRBJ2-1|TRBV29-1
CSVVFARNEQFF
>TRBJ1-1|TRBV4-2
CASSQVVGRNEAFF
>TRBJ1-6|TRBV7-2
CASSNGQPHSPLHF
>TRBJ2-3|TRBV5-1
CASGEGLAGATDTQYF
>TRBJ2-1|TRBV28
CASRRSAGGNEQFF
>TRBJ2-7|TRBV29-1
CSVDHPDSPYEQYF
>TRBJ2-5|TRBV20-1
CSARLRLMQETQYF
>TRBJ2-1|TRBV2
CASSAKSTEHEQFF
>TRBJ1-5|TRBV27
CASSLSAFAQYSNQPQHF
>TRBJ2-7|TRBV10-3
CAISQSQGAQDEQYF
>TRBJ1-5|TRBV20-1
CSASSSGQGGSQPQHF
>TRBJ2-2|TRBV12-3/TRBV12-4
CASSLLADNTGELFF
>TRBJ2-5|TRBV4-3
CASSQDPPSYQETQYF
>TRBJ1-2|TRBV28
CASSLYSYDGYTF
>TRBJ1-3|TRBV4-1
CASSQDTGFGGNTIYF
>TRBJ2-7|TRBV5-4
CASSLEGFRSYEQYF
>TRBJ2-1|TRBV11-2
CASSPVAGGPVSNEQFF
>TRBJ2-7|TRBV3-1
CASSRLRQGSEQYF
>TRBJ2-7|TRBV12-3/TRBV12-4
CASSLAGASYEQYF
>TRBJ2-2|TRBV7-6
CASSPRGGGMNTGELFF
>TRBJ2-5|TRBV12-3/TRBV12-4
CASNTGGRETQYF
>TRBJ2-1|TRBV27
CASRSITGGEFF